These 25 T cell receptor beta chains came from one sample sequenced in a study of blood T cell repertoires in COVID-19. Some clones are missing from TCRdb's copy, which holds only in-frame ones; the method was immunoSEQ multiplex PCR. The sample contains roughly 200,000 clones, around three quarters of which appear only once. Source material: peripheral blood. All receptors come from a woman between 70 and 85 years old with acute or convalescent COVID-19.

Concerning this clone: At one of its ends the junction is not consistent with the germline gene, which may arise from a read error. The chain has TRBV5-1 and TRBJ2-3; D unclear. Germline V gene data show CDR1 as SGHRS and CDR2 as YFSETQ. The CDR3 is 12 residues long. The CDR3 spells CASSLVAETQYF. CDR3 bases: TGCGCCAGCAGCTTGGTGGCAGAAACGCAGTATTTT.

V is TRBV10-2 and J is TRBJ2-7; TRBD2 matches at 13 bases. Germline values: CDR1 WSHSY, CDR2 SAAADI. The CDR3 length is 14 residues. V lost 3 bases and J lost 5; bases outside the gene matches: 1. The CDR3 loop is CASSEGLAGDEQYF. The CDR3, as DNA: TGCGCCAGCAGTGAAGGACTAGCGGGAGACGAGCAGTACTTC.

The chain is built from TRBV7-9 and TRBJ1-1; D might be TRBD1 (6 bases). CDR1 and CDR2 (germline): SEHNR, FQNEAQ (reference sequence). The V end was cut by 4 bases, the J end by 5 bases, with 11 bases between. CDR3 size: 13 residues. The CDR3 here is CASSSKTGTEAFF. Here the CDR3 DNA reads TGTGCCAGCAGCTCGAAAACAGGGACTGAAGCTTTCTTT.

This chain uses TRBV20-1 with TRBJ2-7; D gene ambiguous. The CDR3 is 11 amino acids. The ends were cut back, 0 bases at V and 3 bases at J, with 3 bases in the middle. CDR1 and CDR2 (germline): DFQATT, SNEGSKA (reference sequence). The CDR3 sequence: CSARDLYEQYF. The CDR3 DNA is TGCAGTGCTAGAGATCTCTACGAGCAGTACTTC.

About this clone itself: Other DNA sequences in this specimen translate into the identical CDR3. V and J are TRBV13 and TRBJ2-7; 8 nucleotides align to TRBD2. Germline CDR1 and CDR2: PRHDT and FYEKMQ (reference sequence). The V and J ends lost 5 bases and 3 bases, in that order; junction bases with no gene match: 9. This CDR3 comprises 15 residues. CDR3 sequence (DNA): TGTGCCAGCAGCCCGAGGGTAGCGGGGTTCTACGAGCAGTACTTC. It encodes CASSPRVAGFYEQYF.

The CDR3 DNA reads TGTGCCAGCAGCCGAGACCTGTTCACTGAAGCTTTCTTT. Protein product: CASSRDLFTEAFF. The chain couples TRBV14 to TRBJ1-1; no definite D call. The CDR3 has 13 amino acids. The V gene's germline CDR1 is SGHDN and CDR2 FVKESK. V lost 4 bases and J lost 4, with 10 bases in between.

This chain uses TRBV5-8 with TRBJ2-4, with 9 positions matching TRBD1. V lost 4 bases and J lost 6; bases outside the gene matches: 8. This CDR3 comprises 15 residues. The germline V gene encodes CDR1 SGHTS and CDR2 YDEGEE. The CDR3 loop reads CASSRGQGLLNIQYF. For the CDR3, the DNA is TGTGCCAGCAGCCGTGGACAGGGGCTATTAAACATTCAGTACTTC.

The genes are TRBV30 and TRBJ2-2; 10 positions agree with TRBD1. This CDR3 comprises 15 residues. With V trimmed by 5 bases and J by 3 bases, 6 bases remained unmatched. Per the germline V gene, CDR1 is GTSNPN and CDR2 is SVGIG (reference sequence). This CDR3 reads CAWGSGQGYTGELFF. For the CDR3, the DNA is TGTGCCTGGGGCTCGGGACAGGGGTACACCGGGGAGCTGTTTTTT.

V gene TRBV6-5 combines with J gene TRBJ2-1, with 10 bases that match TRBD2. Germline CDR1 MNHEY, CDR2 SVGAGI. The junction had 2 bases not matched to a gene; V was cut back by 5 bases and J by 4 bases. CDR3 length equals 14 residues. In DNA, the CDR3 is TGTGCCAGCAGTACGACTAGCGGGTACAATGAGCAGTTCTTC. As protein: CASSTTSGYNEQFF.

This clone showed up just once. The chain carries TRBV5-4 and TRBJ2-1; no firm D call. From germline, CDR1 is SGHNT and CDR2 YYREEE (reference sequence). Trimming took off 5 bases at V and 5 bases at J, with 20 bases between the two ends. There are 16 residues in the CDR3. This CDR3 reads CASSLKRLSWDNEQFF. CDR3 DNA: TGTGCCAGCAGTTTGAAGAGACTTTCTTGGGACAATGAGCAGTTCTTC.

Concerning this clone itself: Other nucleotide sequences in the sample specify the same CDR3. Here the CDR3 DNA reads TGTGCCAGCAGACAGGGGCAAGGTCAGCCCCAGCATTTT. It translates to CASRQGQGQPQHF. The V call is TRBV2, the J call TRBJ1-5; 7 bases are shared with TRBD1. The CDR3 totals 13 residues. The trim removed 6 bases at V and 6 bases at J, leaving 5 bases unmatched. Germline V gives CDR1 SNHLY, CDR2 FYNNEI.

V and J are TRBV5-1 and TRBJ1-1; no clear D. Looked up from germline, CDR1 is SGHRS and CDR2 is YFSETQ. The CDR3 sequence is 13 residues long. V was trimmed by 0 bases and J by 6 bases, leaving 9 bases between them. The DNA of the CDR3 is TGCGCCAGCAGCTTGGCCGTTACTGCTGAAGCTTTCTTT. Translating it yields CASSLAVTAEAFF. The full variable domain, in which reference TRBV5-1 and TRBJ1-1 provide the parts outside the CDR3, is KAGVTQTPRYLIKTRGQQVTLSCSPISGHRSVSWYQQTPGQGLQFLFEYFSETQRNKGNFPGRFSGRQFSNSRSEMNVSTLELGDSALYLCASSLAVTAEAFFGQGTRLTVV.

This rearrangement joins TRBV30 to TRBJ1-5, with D perhaps TRBD1 (6 bases). CDR1 GTSNPN and CDR2 SVGIG come from the germline V gene (reference sequence). The CDR3 runs 14 residues. Trimming removed 2 bases at V and 5 bases at J, with 13 bases between. The CDR3 is CAWSTGIGDQPQHF. In nucleotides, the CDR3 is TGTGCCTGGAGTACAGGGATCGGGGATCAGCCCCAGCATTTT.

This clone was found a few times. The CDR3 protein is CASSTGQGSNQPQHF. CDR3 sequence (DNA): TGTGCCAGCAGTACCGGACAGGGCTCCAATCAGCCCCAGCATTTT. J is TRBJ1-5 and V is TRBV28, with 8 bases aligning to TRBD1. In germline, CDR1 is MDHEN, CDR2 SYDVKM. The V segment lost 5 bases and the J segment 3 bases; nucleotides outside the gene matches: 6. The length of the CDR3 is 15 residues.

The genes are TRBV7-8 and TRBJ1-2; D may be TRBD1 (5 bases). Germline lookup yields CDR1 SGHVS and CDR2 FQNEAQ. This CDR3 contains 14 residues. V was shortened by 5 bases and J by 4 bases, with 14 bases between the two germline ends. As DNA, the CDR3 is TGTGCCAGCAGCGATACAGGACGGGTCTATGGCTACACCTTC. Translation: CASSDTGRVYGYTF. Full variable domain (outside the CDR3, taken from reference TRBV7-8 and TRBJ1-2): GAGVSQSPRYKVAKRGQDVALRCDPISGHVSLFWYQQALGQGPEFLTYFQNEAQLDKSGLPSDRFFAERPEGSVSTLKIQRTQQEDSAVYLCASSDTGRVYGYTFGSGTRLTVV.

Only one count was recorded for this clone. J is TRBJ2-2 and V is TRBV2; possible D gene TRBD1, 6 bases. Trimming removed 7 bases from V and 0 bases from J, with 9 bases in between. There are 14 residues in the CDR3. CDR1 and CDR2 from the germline V gene are SNHLY and FYNNEI. The CDR3 loop reads CASKGESNTGELFF. The DNA of the CDR3 is TGTGCCAGCAAGGGGGAATCGAACACCGGGGAGCTGTTTTTT. The full variable domain, its missing parts supplied by reference TRBV2 and TRBJ2-2, is EPEVTQTPSHQVTQMGQEVILRCVPISNHLYFYWYRQILGQKVEFLVSFYNNEISEKSEIFDDQFSVERPDGSNFTLKIRSTKLEDSAMYFCASKGESNTGELFFGEGSRLTVL.

The chain carries TRBV21-1 and TRBJ1-2; the table gives TRBD1 as D, unverified against the DNA. TRBV21-1 is marked as a pseudogene. The CDR3 has 14 amino acids. CDR3 coding DNA: TGTGCCAGCAGCAAAGGCACAGGGCGGTATGGCTACACCTTC. Its protein is CASSKGTGRYGYTF.

The chain uses TRBV2 and TRBJ2-1; 7 bases are shared with TRBD2. Looked up from germline, CDR1 is SNHLY and CDR2 is FYNNEI. J lost 5 bases, V lost 7 bases, and 5 bases had no gene match. The CDR3 extends over 13 amino acids. Here the CDR3 reads CASNAGVDNEQFF. The CDR3 nucleotides are TGTGCCAGCAACGCGGGAGTGGACAATGAGCAGTTCTTC.

This clone was found a few times. The chain employs TRBV13 and TRBJ2-1; 13 nucleotides line up with TRBD2. Trimming at V came to 8 bases and at J to 6 bases, leaving 4 bases not matched to a gene. CDR1 is PRHDT and CDR2 is FYEKMQ in the germline V gene (reference sequence). The CDR3 contains 14 residues. This CDR3 reads CASSGLAGANEQFF. Written as DNA, the CDR3 is TGTGCCAGCTCCGGACTAGCGGGAGCCAATGAGCAGTTCTTC.

J is TRBJ1-1 and V is TRBV5-1; D not certain. The ends were cut back, 6 bases at V and 1 base at J, with 13 bases in the middle. The CDR3 has 14 residues. Per germline, CDR1 SGHRS and CDR2 YFSETQ. CDR3 protein: CASTLGAANTEAFF. The CDR3, as DNA: TGCGCCAGCACCCTAGGCGCGGCGAACACTGAAGCTTTCTTT.

The chain employs TRBV10-3 and TRBJ2-5; 8 bases line up with TRBD2. This CDR3 has 14 amino acids. J was trimmed by 2 bases and V by 6 bases; bases with no gene match: 5. The germline V gene encodes CDR1 ENHRY and CDR2 SYGVKD. The CDR3 DNA reads as TGTGCCATCAGGGAGACTAGCGTGCAAGAGACCCAGTACTTC. Protein: CAIRETSVQETQYF.

The chain is built from TRBV19 and TRBJ1-3; D is unclear. This CDR3 contains 14 residues. The V gene's germline CDR1 is LNHDA and CDR2 SQIVND (reference sequence). The ends were cut back, 9 bases at V and 0 bases at J, with 12 bases in the middle. CDR3 loop: CASETRSSGNTIYF. CDR3 nucleotides: TGTGCCAGCGAAACTAGGAGCTCTGGAAACACCATATATTTT.

The CDR3 DNA is TGTGCCAGCAGCCAAGATGTGAACAACCAAGAGACCCAGTACTTC. This encodes CASSQDVNNQETQYF. The chain couples TRBV14 to TRBJ2-5, with no clear D. The ends were cut back, 0 bases at V and 0 bases at J, with 8 bases in the middle. CDR1 SGHDN and CDR2 FVKESK come from the germline V gene. CDR3 length: 15 amino acids.

The gene calls are TRBV15 and TRBJ2-3; TRBD1 aligns across 8 bases. With 4 bases clipped from V and 6 bases from J, the junction kept 12 bases outside the gene matches. The CDR3 covers 16 residues. CDR1 and CDR2 (germline): LNHNV, YYDKDF (reference sequence). This chain's CDR3 is CATSTRKTGDLDTQYF. CDR3 DNA sequence: TGTGCCACCAGCACGAGAAAGACAGGGGACTTGGATACGCAGTATTTT. Variable domain in full (rest from reference TRBV15 and TRBJ2-3): DAMVIQNPRYQVTQFGKPVTLSCSQTLNHNVMYWYQQKSSQAPKLLFHYYDKDFNNEADTPDNFQSRRPNTSFCFLDIRSPGLGDTAMYLCATSTRKTGDLDTQYFGPGTRLTVL.

V gene TRBV19 combines with J gene TRBJ2-1; 10 bases map to TRBD1. CDR1 and CDR2 from the germline V gene are LNHDA and SQIVND (reference sequence). Germline trimming cut 5 bases from V and 7 bases from J; bases unmatched to any gene: 5. The CDR3 is 14 residues long. CDR3 loop: CASSPGQGWNEQFF. Written as DNA, the CDR3 is TGTGCCAGTAGTCCGGGACAGGGGTGGAATGAGCAGTTCTTC.